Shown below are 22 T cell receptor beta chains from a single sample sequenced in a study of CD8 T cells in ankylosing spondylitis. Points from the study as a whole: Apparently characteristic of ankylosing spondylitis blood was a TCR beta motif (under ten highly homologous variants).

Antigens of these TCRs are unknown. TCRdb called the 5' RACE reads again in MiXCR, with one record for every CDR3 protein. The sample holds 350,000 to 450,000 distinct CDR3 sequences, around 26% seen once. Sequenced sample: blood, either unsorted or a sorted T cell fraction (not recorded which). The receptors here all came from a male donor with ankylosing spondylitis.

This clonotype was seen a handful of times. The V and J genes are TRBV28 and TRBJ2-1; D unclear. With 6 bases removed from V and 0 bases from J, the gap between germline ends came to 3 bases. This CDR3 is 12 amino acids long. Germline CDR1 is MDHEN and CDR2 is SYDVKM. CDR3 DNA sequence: TGTGCCAGCAGATCCTCCTACAATGAGCAGTTCTTC. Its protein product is CASRSSYNEQFF.

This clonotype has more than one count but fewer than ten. CDR3 sequence (DNA): TGTGCCAGCAGCCTCGATTCCGTTAATGAAAAACTGTTTTTT. Translating it yields CASSLDSVNEKLFF. The chain uses TRBV7-2 and TRBJ1-4; D is ambiguous. Germline V gene lookup returns CDR1 SGHTA and CDR2 FQGNSA. This CDR3 has 14 residues. The germline V and J ends were trimmed by 5 bases and 4 bases, with 11 bases remaining between them.

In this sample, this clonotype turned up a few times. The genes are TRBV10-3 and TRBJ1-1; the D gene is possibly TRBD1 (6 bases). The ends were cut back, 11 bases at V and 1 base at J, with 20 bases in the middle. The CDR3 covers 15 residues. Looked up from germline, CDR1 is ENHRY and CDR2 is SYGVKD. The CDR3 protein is CASGQPRGRNTEAFF. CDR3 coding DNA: TGTGCCTCTGGACAGCCTCGGGGGAGGAACACTGAAGCTTTCTTT.

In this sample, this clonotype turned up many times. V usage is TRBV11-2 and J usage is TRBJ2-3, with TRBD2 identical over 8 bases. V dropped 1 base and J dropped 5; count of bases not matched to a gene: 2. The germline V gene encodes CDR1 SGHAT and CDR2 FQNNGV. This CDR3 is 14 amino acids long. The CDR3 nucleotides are TGTGCCAGCAGCTTAGGGCTAGCGGGAGATACGCAGTATTTT. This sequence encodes CASSLGLAGDTQYF.

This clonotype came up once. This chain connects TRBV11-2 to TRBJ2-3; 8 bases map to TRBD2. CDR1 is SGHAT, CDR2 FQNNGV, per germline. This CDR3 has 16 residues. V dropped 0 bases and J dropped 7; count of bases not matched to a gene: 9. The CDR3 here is CASSLDLNGRANTQYF. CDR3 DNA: TGTGCCAGCAGCTTAGATCTTAACGGGAGGGCCAATACGCAGTATTTT.

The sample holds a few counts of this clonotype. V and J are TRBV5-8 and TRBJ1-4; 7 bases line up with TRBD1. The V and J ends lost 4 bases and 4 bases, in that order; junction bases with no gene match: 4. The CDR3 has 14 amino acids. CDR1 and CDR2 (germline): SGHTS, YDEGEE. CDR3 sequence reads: CASSGGTVNEKLFF. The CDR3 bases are TGTGCCAGCAGCGGAGGGACAGTTAATGAAAAACTGTTTTTT.

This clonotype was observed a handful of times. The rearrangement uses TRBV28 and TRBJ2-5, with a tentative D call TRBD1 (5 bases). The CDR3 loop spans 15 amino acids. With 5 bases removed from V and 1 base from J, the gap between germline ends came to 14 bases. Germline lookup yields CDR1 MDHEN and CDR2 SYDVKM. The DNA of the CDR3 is TGTGCCAGCAGTCACCAGACAGTACTCCAAGAGACCCAGTACTTC. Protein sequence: CASSHQTVLQETQYF.

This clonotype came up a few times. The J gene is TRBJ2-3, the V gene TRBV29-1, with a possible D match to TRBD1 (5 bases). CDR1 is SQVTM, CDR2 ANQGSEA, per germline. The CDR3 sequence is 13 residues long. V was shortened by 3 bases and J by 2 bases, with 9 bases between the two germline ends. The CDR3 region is CSVDRAYTDTQYF. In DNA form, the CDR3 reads TGCAGCGTTGACAGGGCTTACACAGATACGCAGTATTTT.

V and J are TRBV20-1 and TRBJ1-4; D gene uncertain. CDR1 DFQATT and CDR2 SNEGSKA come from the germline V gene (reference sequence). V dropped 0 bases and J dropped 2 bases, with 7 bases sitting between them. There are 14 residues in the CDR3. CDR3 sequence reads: CSARDPRTNEKLFF. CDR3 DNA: TGCAGTGCTAGAGATCCTCGTACTAATGAAAAACTGTTTTTT.

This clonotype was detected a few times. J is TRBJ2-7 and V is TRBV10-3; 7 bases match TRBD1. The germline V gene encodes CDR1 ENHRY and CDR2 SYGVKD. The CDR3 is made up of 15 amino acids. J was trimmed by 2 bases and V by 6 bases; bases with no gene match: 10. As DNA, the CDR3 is TGTGCCATCAGCCCAGACAGGGCCCGTACCTACGAGCAGTACTTC. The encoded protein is CAISPDRARTYEQYF.

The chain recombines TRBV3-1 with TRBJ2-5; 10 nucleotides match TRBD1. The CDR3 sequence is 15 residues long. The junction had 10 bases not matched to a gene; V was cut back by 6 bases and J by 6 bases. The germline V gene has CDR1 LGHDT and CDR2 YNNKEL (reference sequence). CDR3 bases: TGTGCCAGCAGTCCGATTCCGGGACAGGGGAAGACCCAGTACTTC. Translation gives CASSPIPGQGKTQYF.

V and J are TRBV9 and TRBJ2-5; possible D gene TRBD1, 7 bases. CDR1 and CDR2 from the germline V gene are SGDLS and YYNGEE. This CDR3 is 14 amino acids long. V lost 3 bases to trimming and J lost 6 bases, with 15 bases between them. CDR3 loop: CASSAPGGQQTQYF. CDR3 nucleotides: TGTGCCAGCAGCGCTCCAGGGGGGCAACAGACCCAGTACTTC.

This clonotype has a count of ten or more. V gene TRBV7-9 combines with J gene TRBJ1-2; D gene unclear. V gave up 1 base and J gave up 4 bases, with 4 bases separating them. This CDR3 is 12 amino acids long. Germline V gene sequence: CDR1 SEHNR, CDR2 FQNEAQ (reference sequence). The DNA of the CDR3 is TGTGCCAGCAGCTTAGACAGCTATGGCTACACCTTC. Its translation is CASSLDSYGYTF.

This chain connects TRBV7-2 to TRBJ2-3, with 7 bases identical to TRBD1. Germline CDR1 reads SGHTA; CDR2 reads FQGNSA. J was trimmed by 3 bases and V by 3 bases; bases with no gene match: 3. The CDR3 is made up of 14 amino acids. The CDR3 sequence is CASSLYRGTDTQYF. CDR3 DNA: TGTGCCAGCAGCTTGTACAGGGGTACAGATACGCAGTATTTT. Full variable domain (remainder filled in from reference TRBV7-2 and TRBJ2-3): GAGVSQSPSNKVTEKGKDVELRCDPISGHTALYWYRQSLGQGLEFLIYFQGNSAPDKSGLPSDRFSAERTGGSVSTLTIQRTQQEDSAVYLCASSLYRGTDTQYFGPGTRLTVL.

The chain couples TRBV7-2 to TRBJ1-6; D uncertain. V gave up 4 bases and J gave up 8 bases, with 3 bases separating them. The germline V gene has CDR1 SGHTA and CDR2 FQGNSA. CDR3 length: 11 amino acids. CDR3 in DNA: TGTGCCAGCAGCTCGGATTCACCCCTCCACTTT. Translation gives CASSSDSPLHF.

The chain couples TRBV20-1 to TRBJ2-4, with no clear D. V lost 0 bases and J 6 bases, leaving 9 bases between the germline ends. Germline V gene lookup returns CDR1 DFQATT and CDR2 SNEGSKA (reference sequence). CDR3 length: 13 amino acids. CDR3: CSAREVGINIQYF. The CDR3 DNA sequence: TGCAGTGCTAGAGAGGTTGGGATAAACATTCAGTACTTC.

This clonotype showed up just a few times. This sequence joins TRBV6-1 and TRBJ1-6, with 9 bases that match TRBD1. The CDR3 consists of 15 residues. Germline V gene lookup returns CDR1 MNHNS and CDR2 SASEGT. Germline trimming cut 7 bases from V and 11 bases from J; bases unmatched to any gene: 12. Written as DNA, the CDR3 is TGTGCCAGCACAAGGGCAACAGGGGGCAGGCCACCCCTCCACTTT. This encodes CASTRATGGRPPLHF.

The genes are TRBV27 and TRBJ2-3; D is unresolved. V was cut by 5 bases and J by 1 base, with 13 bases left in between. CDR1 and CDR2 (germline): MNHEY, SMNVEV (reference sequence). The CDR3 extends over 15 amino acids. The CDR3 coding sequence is TGTGCCAGCAGTCTGGCGTGGACGGGCACAGATACGCAGTATTTT. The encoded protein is CASSLAWTGTDTQYF.

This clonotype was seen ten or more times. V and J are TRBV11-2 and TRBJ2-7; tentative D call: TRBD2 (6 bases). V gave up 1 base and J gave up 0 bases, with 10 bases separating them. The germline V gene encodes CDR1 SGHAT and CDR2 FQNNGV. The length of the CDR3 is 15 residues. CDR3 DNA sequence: TGTGCCAGCAGCTTAGCCGGGGGAAGCTCCTACGAGCAGTACGTC. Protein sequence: CASSLAGGSSYEQYV.

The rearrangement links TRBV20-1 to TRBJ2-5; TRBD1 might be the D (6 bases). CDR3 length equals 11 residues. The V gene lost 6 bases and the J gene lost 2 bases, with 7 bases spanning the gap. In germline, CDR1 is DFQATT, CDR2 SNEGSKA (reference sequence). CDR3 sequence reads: CSAGQQETQYF. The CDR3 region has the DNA TGCAGTGCAGGACAGCAAGAGACCCAGTACTTC.

CDR3 DNA: TGTGCCAGTAGTAGGGGAGGAGGCTCTGGGGCCAACGTCCTGACTTTC. This encodes CASSRGGGSGANVLTF. This chain uses TRBV19 with TRBJ2-6, with D tentatively TRBD2 (6 bases). CDR3 size: 16 residues. Trimming took 4 bases from V and 0 from J, leaving 10 bases between them. The germline V gene encodes CDR1 LNHDA and CDR2 SQIVND (reference sequence).

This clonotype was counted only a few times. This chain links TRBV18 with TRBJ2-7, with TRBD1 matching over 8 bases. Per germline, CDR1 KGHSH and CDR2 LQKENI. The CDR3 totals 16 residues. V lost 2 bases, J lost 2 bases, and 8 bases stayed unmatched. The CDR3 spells CASSPLTGEGAYEQYF. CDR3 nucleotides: TGTGCCAGCTCACCATTGACAGGGGAAGGGGCCTACGAGCAGTACTTC.